This T cell receptor beta chain was found in a study of blood T cell repertoires in COVID-19. Whole-study context: The United States, Italy and Spain supplied acute and convalescent COVID-19 samples. Nucleic acid was either cDNA or gDNA, and it came from T cells, B-cell-depleted T cells, or PBMCs.

The CDR3 runs to 15 residues. Trimming cost V 10 bases and J 5 bases, with 21 bases left between them. Germline V gene data show CDR1 as LNHDA and CDR2 as SQIVND (reference sequence). Original handling: Amplification from reference gene primers served as the basis for estimated nucleated cell counts. Generated by immunoSEQ multiplex PCR, the TCRdb table keeps only in-frame clones and is missing some. The V and J calls and clone size are taken from that table; D and trimming were inferred from the DNA. The sample has tens of thousands of clones, roughly three quarters seen once. The J gene is TRBJ2-1, the V gene TRBV19, with D perhaps matching TRBD2 (8 bases). The sequence derives from a middle-aged man with active or convalescent COVID-19. Sequences were obtained from peripheral blood. The CDR3 spells CATRGGGRPHNEQFF. The CDR3 DNA sequence: TGTGCCACCAGAGGGGGCGGGAGGCCCCACAATGAGCAGTTCTTC.